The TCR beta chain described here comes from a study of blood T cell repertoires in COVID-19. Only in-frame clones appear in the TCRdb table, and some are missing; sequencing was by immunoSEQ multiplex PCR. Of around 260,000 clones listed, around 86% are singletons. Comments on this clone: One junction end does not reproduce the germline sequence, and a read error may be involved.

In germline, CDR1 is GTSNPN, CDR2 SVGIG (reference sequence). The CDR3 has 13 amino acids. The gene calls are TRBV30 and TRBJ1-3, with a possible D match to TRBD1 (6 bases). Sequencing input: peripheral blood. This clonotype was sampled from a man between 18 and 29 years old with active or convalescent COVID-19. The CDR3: CAGRGASGNTIYF. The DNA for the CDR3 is TGTGCCGGGAGGGGGGCGTCTGGAAACACCATATATTTT.